Listed below are T cell receptor beta chains from one sample, sequenced in a study of cytomegalovirus exposure and HLA in healthy donors. Sequencing was performed with immunoSEQ multiplex PCR; in TCRdb, only in-frame clones are kept and a portion is missing. The sample lists 150,000 to 200,000 clones; about 80% were seen once. The sequenced sample was PBMCs. The receptors stem from a man aged 25 to 40 in good health and CMV-seropositive. Both conserved end residues are part of each CDR3. A D gene is named only where the DNA matches it firmly. Expanded clones get a size class; other rows say once, few or many, or leave the size out.

D gene: TRBD2; J gene: TRBJ2-7; V gene: TRBV6-6; clone size: -; CDR3 DNA: TGTGCCAGCAGTTACTCGGGCGGGGGGTACTCCTACGAGCAGTACTTC; CDR3 protein: CASSYSGGGYSYEQYF
D gene: -; J gene: TRBJ1-5; V gene: TRBV10-3; clone size: -; CDR3 DNA: TGTGCCATCAGTGACGGGATAATGAATCAGCCCCAGCATTTT; CDR3 protein: CAISDGIMNQPQHF
D gene: -; J gene: TRBJ1-2; V gene: TRBV7-9; clone size: few; CDR3 DNA: TGTGCCAGCAGCTTAGCGTCGGCATGGTCGGAGGGCTACACCTTC; CDR3 protein: CASSLASAWSEGYTF
D gene: -; J gene: TRBJ2-1; V gene: TRBV5-4; clone size: -; CDR3 DNA: TGTGCCAGCAGCTGGGACAACTACAATGAGCAGTTCTTC; CDR3 protein: CASSWDNYNEQFF
D gene: -; J gene: TRBJ2-6; V gene: TRBV5-1; clone size: -; CDR3 DNA: TGCGCCAGCAGCGATGGCAGGGGAGCGGCTGGGGCCAACGTCCTGACTTTC; CDR3 protein: CASSDGRGAAGANVLTF
D gene: -; J gene: TRBJ2-7; V gene: TRBV6-5; clone size: -; CDR3 DNA: TGTGCCAGCAGTTACTCCCCTGGCAGTACCTACGAGCAGTACTTC; CDR3 protein: CASSYSPGSTYEQYF
D gene: -; J gene: TRBJ2-5; V gene: TRBV7-2; clone size: once; CDR3 DNA: TGTGCCAGCAGCCCCGGAGAGGATACGGACCAAGAGACCCAGTACTTC; CDR3 protein: CASSPGEDTDQETQYF
D gene: -; J gene: TRBJ1-1; V gene: TRBV6-5; clone size: -; CDR3 DNA: TGTGCCAGCAGTTACCCCGGGGGGGCTGAAGCTTTCTTT; CDR3 protein: CASSYPGGAEAFF
D gene: -; J gene: TRBJ1-6; V gene: TRBV7-2; clone size: -; CDR3 DNA: TGTGCCAGCAGCTTCCAGGGGCTAAATTCACCCCTCCACTTT; CDR3 protein: CASSFQGLNSPLHF
D gene: -; J gene: TRBJ2-7; V gene: TRBV6-5; clone size: -; CDR3 DNA: TGTGCCAGCAGTCCCCGGACGGGAGTCTACGAGCAGTACTTC; CDR3 protein: CASSPRTGVYEQYF
D gene: -; J gene: TRBJ1-2; V gene: TRBV13; clone size: few; CDR3 DNA: TGTGCCAGCAGCTTAGTTACAGGGCTTTCCTCCTATGGCTACACCTTC; CDR3 protein: CASSLVTGLSSYGYTF
D gene: -; J gene: TRBJ1-6; V gene: TRBV2; clone size: -; CDR3 DNA: TGTGCCAGCAAAGGGGCCCTCAATTCACCCCTCCACTTT; CDR3 protein: CASKGALNSPLHF
D gene: -; J gene: TRBJ2-3; V gene: TRBV5-6; clone size: -; CDR3 DNA: TGTGCCAGCAGTCATCGGAGCGGCCCGACAGATACGCAGTATTTT; CDR3 protein: CASSHRSGPTDTQYF
D gene: TRBD1; J gene: TRBJ2-7; V gene: TRBV27; clone size: -; CDR3 DNA: TGTGCCAGCAAAGGCCAGGGGGCGAACGAGCAGTACTTC; CDR3 protein: CASKGQGANEQYF
D gene: -; J gene: TRBJ1-2; V gene: TRBV7-2; clone size: few; CDR3 DNA: TGTGCCAGCAGCCCGGGACTGTACTATGGCTACACCTTC; CDR3 protein: CASSPGLYYGYTF
D gene: -; J gene: TRBJ2-7; V gene: TRBV18; clone size: -; CDR3 DNA: TGTGCCAGCTCACCATCAGGGCAGTCCTACGAGCAGTACTTC; CDR3 protein: CASSPSGQSYEQYF
D gene: -; J gene: TRBJ1-5; V gene: TRBV11-2; clone size: -; CDR3 DNA: TGTGCCAGCAGCTTGGGCCAAAATCAGCCCCAGCATTTT; CDR3 protein: CASSLGQNQPQHF
D gene: TRBD2; J gene: TRBJ2-5; V gene: TRBV7-2; clone size: -; CDR3 DNA: TGTGCCTCTTCTCGGGGGGGGGCACAAGAGACCCAGTACTTC; CDR3 protein: CASSRGGAQETQYF
D gene: TRBD1; J gene: TRBJ1-6; V gene: TRBV7-2; clone size: -; CDR3 DNA: TGTGCCAGCAGCTCCGGGACAGGGAATTCACCCCTCCACTTT; CDR3 protein: CASSSGTGNSPLHF
D gene: -; J gene: TRBJ1-1; V gene: TRBV5-1; clone size: -; CDR3 DNA: TGCGCCAGCAGCTTGGCCGTTAGTGTGAACACTGAAGCTTTCTTT; CDR3 protein: CASSLAVSVNTEAFF
D gene: TRBD2; J gene: TRBJ2-1; V gene: TRBV11-2; clone size: -; CDR3 DNA: TGTGCCAGCAGCTTAGAGGCGGGGGGGGATGAGCAGTTCTTC; CDR3 protein: CASSLEAGGDEQFF
D gene: -; J gene: TRBJ2-3; V gene: TRBV7-3; clone size: -; CDR3 DNA: TGTGCCAGCAGCTTAAATAGCAGGGGACGGAATACGCAGTATTTT; CDR3 protein: CASSLNSRGRNTQYF